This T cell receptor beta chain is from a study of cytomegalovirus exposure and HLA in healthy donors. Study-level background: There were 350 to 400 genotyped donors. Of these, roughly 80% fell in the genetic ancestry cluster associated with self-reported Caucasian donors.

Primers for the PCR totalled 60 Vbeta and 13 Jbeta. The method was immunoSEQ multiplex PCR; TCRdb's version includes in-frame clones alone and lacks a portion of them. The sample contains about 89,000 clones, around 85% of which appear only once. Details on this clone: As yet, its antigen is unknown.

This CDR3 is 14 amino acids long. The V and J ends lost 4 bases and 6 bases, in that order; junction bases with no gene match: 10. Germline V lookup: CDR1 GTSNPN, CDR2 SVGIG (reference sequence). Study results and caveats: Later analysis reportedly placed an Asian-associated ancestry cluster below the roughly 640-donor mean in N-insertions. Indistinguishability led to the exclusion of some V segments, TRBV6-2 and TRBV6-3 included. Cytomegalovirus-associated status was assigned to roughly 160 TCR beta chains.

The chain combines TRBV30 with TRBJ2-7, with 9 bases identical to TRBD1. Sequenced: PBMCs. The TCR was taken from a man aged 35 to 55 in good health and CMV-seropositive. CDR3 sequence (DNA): TGTGCCTGGACCCATAGGGGACAGGGAATCGAGCAGTACTTC. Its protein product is CAWTHRGQGIEQYF.